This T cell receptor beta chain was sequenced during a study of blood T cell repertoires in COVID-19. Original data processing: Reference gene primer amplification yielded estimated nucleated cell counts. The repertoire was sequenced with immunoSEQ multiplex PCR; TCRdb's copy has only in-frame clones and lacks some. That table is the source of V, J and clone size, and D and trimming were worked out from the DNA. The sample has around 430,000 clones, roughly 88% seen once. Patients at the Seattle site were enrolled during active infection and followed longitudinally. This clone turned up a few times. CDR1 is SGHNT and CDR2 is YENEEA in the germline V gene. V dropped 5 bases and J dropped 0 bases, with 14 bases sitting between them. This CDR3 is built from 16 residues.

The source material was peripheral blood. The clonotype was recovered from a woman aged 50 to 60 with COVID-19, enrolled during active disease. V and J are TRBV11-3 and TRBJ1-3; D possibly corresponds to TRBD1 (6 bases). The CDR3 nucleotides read TGTGCCAGCAGCGACGGACAGCCGTACTCTGGAAACACCATATATTTT. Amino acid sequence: CASSDGQPYSGNTIYF.